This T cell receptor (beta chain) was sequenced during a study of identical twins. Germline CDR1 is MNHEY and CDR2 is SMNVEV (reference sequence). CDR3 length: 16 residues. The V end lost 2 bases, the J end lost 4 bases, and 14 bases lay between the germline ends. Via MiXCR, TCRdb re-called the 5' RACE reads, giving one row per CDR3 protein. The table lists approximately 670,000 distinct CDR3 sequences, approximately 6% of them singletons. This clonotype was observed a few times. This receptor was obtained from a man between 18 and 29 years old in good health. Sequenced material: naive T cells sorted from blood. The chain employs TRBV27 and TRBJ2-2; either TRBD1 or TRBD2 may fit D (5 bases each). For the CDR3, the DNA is TGTGCCAGCAGTTTAGGGGCCGGGGCCGGCACCGGGGAGCTGTTTTTT. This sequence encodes CASSLGAGAGTGELFF.